This T cell receptor beta chain emerged from a study of shared clonotypes between healthy human individuals (dated by TCRdb to 2019 to 2021). Context from the whole study: The cohort included three men and a couple of women between 18 and 49 years of age. For each donor, CD4 naive and CD4 memory were each run on three plates, CD8 naive on two plates, and CD8 memory on one plate. The study deeply sequenced blood TCR repertoires of about 5 healthy adults to estimate repertoire size and the extent of clonotype sharing between individuals. To increase sequencing depth and limit assay-specific biases, different laboratories used diverse techniques to prepare libraries and sequence TCR repertoires. Each donor's leukapheresis produced roughly between about 0.85 and 10 billion PBMCs.

Using the deep immunoSEQ assay, TCR CDR3 regions were amplified from genomic DNA by multiplex PCR. Extracted genomic DNA from each cell subset was distributed evenly across all wells of several immunoSEQ 96-well plates, and each plate was treated as a replicate. For sorted subsets, each replicate PCR was loaded with roughly 190 ng genomic DNA, equivalent to 25,000 to 35,000 T cell genomes. Purified libraries were quantified with a Qubit 3.0 fluorometer, sized on a Bioanalyzer 2100, and re-quantified with the KAPA Library Quantification kit. A separate single-read 150-cycle Illumina NextSeq 550 flow cell was used to sequence each immunoSEQ 96-well plate. Concerning the study's data processing: The immunoSEQ output contained only junctional sequences without quality scores, so filtering could not match that applied to full-length reads. Sequences were annotated with PyIR, a Python wrapper for IgBLAST v1.9, and V/J genes and CDR3 were assigned using IMGT germline references. Reads with weak V/J assignments (E-value above 1e-6), missing CDR3, stop codons, out-of-frame junctions, or ambiguous translated residues were removed. V3J clonotypes were defined as sequences sharing the same inferred V gene, J gene, and CDR3 amino acid sequence. Percentage overlap between repertoires was calculated by dividing the number of shared unique clonotypes by the size of the smaller repertoire. Three approaches were used to assess repertoire richness: RTK rarefaction, the Chao1 estimator, and Recon v2.1 estimates of unobserved clonotypes. OLGA was used to compute generation probabilities for all TCRbeta clonotypes that the gDNA method yielded from a handful of donors. TCRdb limited this immuneACCESS table to in-frame rearrangements with V and J called. A share of clones is missing; checked studies link under half to unresolved V genes, and the rest is unexplained. Clonal size and the V and J genes are those of that table, whereas D and trimming came from the DNA. In all, the sample holds hundreds of thousands of clones, and 74% of those were seen once. Jointly, the top ten make up 1.5% to 2% of the sample.

Taken from cysteine to phenylalanine, the CDR3 has 14 residues. CDR3 DNA only is kept here, 42 bases in frame from base 1. V lost 1 base and J lost 7 bases, and the count of bases not matched to a germline gene is 1. Per the germline V gene, SNHLY is the CDR1 and FYNNEI is the CDR2. Healthy HIV-negative adults with no recently reported acute infections or vaccinations were included as donors. All donors were Caucasian adults living in Nashville, Tennessee, USA. Magnetic negative selection was used to enrich CD4+ T cells, after which naive cells were positively selected on CD45RA and the negative fraction became the memory subset. After blood collection by leukapheresis, PBMCs were isolated using Ficoll-Histopaque density gradient centrifugation and then cryopreserved in the vapor phase of liquid nitrogen. Purity and quantity of every magnetically sorted T cell population were checked by analytical flow cytometry. Genomic DNA was isolated from each sorted fraction and quantified by UV absorbance on a Nanodrop 2000c.

With respect to this clone: Its antigen is not yet known. No base-level quality is on record; no much larger clone is a single base apart.

Beyond this particular receptor, the publication reports: Across a few donors, approximately 5% of naive CD4, more than 3% of naive CD8, roughly 2.2% of memory CD4, and 0.4% of memory CD8 clonotypes were shared. Because the study included only a small number of donors, the genetic and exposure-history diversity represented was limited. Compared with non-shared clonotypes, the clonotypes found in all four sorted-subset donors had higher generation probabilities. Estimated clonotype richness was generally larger for naive than for memory subsets. Rarefaction of sorted-subset datasets indicated incomplete sequencing despite the large sequencing depth. Pairwise subsampling led to the expectation that sequencing depth would affect the degree of clonotype sharing among donors. Sampling was limited to blood, and TCR repertoires in tissue likely differ from TCR repertoires in blood.

The rearrangement joined TRBV2 to TRBJ1-5; the junction holds 10 bases that match TRBD1. Source material: memory CD4+ T cells sorted from blood. The cell subset or site label, as the study defines it: CD45RA-negative fraction. This TCR was recovered from a woman aged 25-40 years in good health. CDR3 region: CASSEGTGGQPQHF. The DNA is as follows: TGTGCCAGCAGTGAAGGGACAGGGGGACAGCCCCAGCATTTT. With the rest looked up from the reference TRBV2 and TRBJ1-5 genes rather than sequenced, the full variable domain is EPEVTQTPSHQVTQMGQEVILRCVPISNHLYFYWYRQILGQKVEFLVSFYNNEISEKSEIFDDQFSVERPDGSNFTLKIRSTKLEDSAMYFCASSEGTGGQPQHFGDGTRLSIL.